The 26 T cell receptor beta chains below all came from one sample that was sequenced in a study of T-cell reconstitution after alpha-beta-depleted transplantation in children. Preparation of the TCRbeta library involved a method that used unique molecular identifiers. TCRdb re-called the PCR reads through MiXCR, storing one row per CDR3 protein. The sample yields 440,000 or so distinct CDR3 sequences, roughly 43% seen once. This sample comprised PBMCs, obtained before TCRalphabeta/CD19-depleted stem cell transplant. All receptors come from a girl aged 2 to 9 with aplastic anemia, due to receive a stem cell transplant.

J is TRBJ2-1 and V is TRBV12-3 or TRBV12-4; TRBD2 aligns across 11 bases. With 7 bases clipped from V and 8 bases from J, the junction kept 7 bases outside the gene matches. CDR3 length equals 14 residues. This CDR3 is CASMVAGGPDEQFF. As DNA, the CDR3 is TGTGCCAGCATGGTAGCGGGGGGGCCCGATGAGCAGTTCTTC.

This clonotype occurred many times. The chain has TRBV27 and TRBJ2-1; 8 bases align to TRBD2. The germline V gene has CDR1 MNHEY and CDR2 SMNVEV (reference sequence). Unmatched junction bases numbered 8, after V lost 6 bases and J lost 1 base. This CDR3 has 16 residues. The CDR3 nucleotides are TGTGCCAGCAGACCCGGGGGGGCCGTATCCTACAATGAGCAGTTCTTC. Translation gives CASRPGGAVSYNEQFF.

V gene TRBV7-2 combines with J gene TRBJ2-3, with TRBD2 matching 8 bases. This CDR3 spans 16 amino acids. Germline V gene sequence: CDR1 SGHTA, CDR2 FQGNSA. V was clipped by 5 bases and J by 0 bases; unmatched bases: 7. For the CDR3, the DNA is TGTGCCAGCAGCGTATCCGGGGGGGCTAGCACAGATACGCAGTATTTT. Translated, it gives CASSVSGGASTDTQYF.

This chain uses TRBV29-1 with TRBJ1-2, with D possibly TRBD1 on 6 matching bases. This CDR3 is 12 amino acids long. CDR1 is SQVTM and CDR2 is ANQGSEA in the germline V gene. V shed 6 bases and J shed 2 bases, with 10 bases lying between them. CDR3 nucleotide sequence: TGCAGCGTCGAAACAGGGAACTATGGCTACACCTTC. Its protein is CSVETGNYGYTF. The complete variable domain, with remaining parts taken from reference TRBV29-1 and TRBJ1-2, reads SAVISQKPSRDICQRGTSLTIQCQVDSQVTMMFWYRQQPGQSLTLIATANQGSEATYESGFVIDKFPISRPNLTFSTLTVSNMSPEDSSIYLCSVETGNYGYTFGSGTRLTVV.

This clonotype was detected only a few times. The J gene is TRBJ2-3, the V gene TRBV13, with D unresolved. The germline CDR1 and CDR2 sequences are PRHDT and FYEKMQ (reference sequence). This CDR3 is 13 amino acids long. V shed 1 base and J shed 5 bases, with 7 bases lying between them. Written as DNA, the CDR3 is TGTGCCAGCAGCTTAGATTTGGAAGATACGCAGTATTTT. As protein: CASSLDLEDTQYF.

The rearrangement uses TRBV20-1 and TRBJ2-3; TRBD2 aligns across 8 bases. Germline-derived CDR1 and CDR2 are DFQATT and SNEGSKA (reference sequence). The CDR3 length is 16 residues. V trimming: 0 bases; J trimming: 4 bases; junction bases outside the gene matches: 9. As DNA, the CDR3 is TGCAGTGCTAGAGATCTGGCTAGCGGGTTAGCAGATACGCAGTATTTT. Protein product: CSARDLASGLADTQYF.

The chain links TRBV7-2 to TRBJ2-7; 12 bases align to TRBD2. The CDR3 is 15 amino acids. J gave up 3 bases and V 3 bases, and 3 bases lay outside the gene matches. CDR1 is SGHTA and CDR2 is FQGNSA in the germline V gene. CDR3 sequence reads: CASSLSSGGVYEQYF. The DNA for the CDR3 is TGTGCCAGCAGCTTGTCTAGCGGGGGGGTCTACGAGCAGTACTTC.

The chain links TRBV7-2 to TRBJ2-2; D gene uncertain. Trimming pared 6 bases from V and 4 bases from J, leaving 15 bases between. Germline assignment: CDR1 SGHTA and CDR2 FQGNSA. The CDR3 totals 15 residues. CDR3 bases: TGTGCCAGCAGACGAGAGCCTTCGGGCACCGGGGAGCTGTTTTTT. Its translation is CASRREPSGTGELFF.

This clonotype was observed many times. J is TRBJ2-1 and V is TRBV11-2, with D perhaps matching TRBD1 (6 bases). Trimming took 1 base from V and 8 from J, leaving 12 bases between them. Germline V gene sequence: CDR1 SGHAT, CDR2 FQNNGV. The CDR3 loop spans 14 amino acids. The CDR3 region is CASSLVGAGDEQFF. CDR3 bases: TGTGCCAGCAGCTTAGTGGGGGCAGGGGATGAGCAGTTCTTC.

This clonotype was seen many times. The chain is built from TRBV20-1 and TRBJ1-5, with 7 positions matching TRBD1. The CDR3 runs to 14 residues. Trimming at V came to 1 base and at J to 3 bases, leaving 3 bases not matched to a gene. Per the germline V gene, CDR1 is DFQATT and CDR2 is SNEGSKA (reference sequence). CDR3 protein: CSARAGQFNQPQHF. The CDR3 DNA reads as TGCAGTGCTAGAGCGGGACAGTTCAATCAGCCCCAGCATTTT.

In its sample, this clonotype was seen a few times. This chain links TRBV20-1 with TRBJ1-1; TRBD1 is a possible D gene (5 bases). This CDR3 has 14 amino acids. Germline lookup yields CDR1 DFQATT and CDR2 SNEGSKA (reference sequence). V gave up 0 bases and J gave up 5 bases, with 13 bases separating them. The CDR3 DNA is TGCAGTGCTAGAGATCCTGGGGGGGGAACTGAAGCTTTCTTT. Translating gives CSARDPGGGTEAFF.

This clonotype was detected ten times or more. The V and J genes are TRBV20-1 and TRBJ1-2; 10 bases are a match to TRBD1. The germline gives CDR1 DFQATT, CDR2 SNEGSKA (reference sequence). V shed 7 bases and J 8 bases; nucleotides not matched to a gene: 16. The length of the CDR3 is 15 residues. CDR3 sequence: CSVTTTGQGDGGYTF. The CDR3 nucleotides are TGCAGTGTGACCACCACCGGACAGGGGGATGGAGGCTACACCTTC.

CDR3 region: CSAAEQGFTEAFF. The CDR3 nucleotides read TGCAGTGCCGCAGAACAGGGCTTCACTGAAGCTTTCTTT. This chain links TRBV20-1 with TRBJ1-1, with D perhaps TRBD1 (6 bases). CDR1 and CDR2 from the germline V gene are DFQATT and SNEGSKA (reference sequence). This CDR3 spans 13 amino acids. Trimming left V 6 bases short and J 4 bases short, with 15 bases between.

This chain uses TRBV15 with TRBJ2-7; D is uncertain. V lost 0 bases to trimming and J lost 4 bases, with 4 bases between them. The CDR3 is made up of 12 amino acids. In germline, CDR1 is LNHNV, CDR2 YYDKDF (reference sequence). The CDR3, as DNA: TGTGCCACCAGCAGAGATAAATACGAGCAGTACTTC. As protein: CATSRDKYEQYF.

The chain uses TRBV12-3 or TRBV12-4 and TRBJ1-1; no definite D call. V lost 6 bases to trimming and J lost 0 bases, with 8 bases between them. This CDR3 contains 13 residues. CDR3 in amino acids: CASRHSLNTEAFF. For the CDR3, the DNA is TGTGCCAGCAGGCACAGCTTGAACACTGAAGCTTTCTTT.

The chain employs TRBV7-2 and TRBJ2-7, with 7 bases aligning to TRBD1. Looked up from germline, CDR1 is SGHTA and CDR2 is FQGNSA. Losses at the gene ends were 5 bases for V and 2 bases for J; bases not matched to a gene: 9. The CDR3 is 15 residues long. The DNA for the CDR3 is TGTGCCAGCAGCGCGACAGGGTTAGGACCCTACGAGCAGTACTTC. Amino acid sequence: CASSATGLGPYEQYF.

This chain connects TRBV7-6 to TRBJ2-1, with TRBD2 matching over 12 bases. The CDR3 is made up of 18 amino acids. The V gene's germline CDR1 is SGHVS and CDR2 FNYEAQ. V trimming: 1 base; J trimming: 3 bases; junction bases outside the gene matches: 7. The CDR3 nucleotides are TGTGCCAGCAGCTTAGGACCTAGCGGGAGGGCCCTCTACAATGAGCAGTTCTTC. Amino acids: CASSLGPSGRALYNEQFF. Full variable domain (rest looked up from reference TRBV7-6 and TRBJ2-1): GAGVSQSPRYKVTKRGQDVALRCDPISGHVSLYWYRQALGQGPEFLTYFNYEAQQDKSGLPNDRFSAERPEGSISTLTIQRTEQRDSAMYRCASSLGPSGRALYNEQFFGPGTRLTVL.

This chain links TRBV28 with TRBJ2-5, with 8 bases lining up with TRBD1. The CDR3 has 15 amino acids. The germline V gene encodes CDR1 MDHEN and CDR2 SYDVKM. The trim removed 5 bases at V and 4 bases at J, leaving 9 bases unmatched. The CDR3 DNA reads TGTGCCAGCAGTCGATCATGGACAGGGAGAGAGACCCAGTACTTC. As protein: CASSRSWTGRETQYF.

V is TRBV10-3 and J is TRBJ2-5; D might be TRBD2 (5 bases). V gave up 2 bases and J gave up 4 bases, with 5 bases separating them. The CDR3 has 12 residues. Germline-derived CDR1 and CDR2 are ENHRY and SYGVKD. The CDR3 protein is CAISEGGETQYF. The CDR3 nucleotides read TGTGCCATCAGTGAGGGAGGAGAGACCCAGTACTTC.

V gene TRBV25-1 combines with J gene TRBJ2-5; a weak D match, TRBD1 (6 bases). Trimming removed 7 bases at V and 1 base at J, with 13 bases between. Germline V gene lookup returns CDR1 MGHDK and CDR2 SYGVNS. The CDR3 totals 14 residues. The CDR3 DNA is TGTGCCAGCACCAACAGGGTAGGCCAAGAGACCCAGTACTTC. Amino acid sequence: CASTNRVGQETQYF.

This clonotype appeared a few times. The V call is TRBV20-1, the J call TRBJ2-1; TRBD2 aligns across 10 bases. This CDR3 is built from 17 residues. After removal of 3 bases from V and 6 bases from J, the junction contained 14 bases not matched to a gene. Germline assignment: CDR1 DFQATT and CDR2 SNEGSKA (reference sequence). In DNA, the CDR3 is TGCAGTGCTAGTACCAAGCTCCTGAGCGGGAGGGCCAATGAGCAGTTCTTC. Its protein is CSASTKLLSGRANEQFF.

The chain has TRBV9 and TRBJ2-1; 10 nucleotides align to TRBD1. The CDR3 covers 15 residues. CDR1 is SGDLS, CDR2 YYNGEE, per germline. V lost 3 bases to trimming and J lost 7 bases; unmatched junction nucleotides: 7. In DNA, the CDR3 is TGTGCCAGCAGCGACGGGACAGGGGTTTGGAATGAGCAGTTCTTC. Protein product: CASSDGTGVWNEQFF.

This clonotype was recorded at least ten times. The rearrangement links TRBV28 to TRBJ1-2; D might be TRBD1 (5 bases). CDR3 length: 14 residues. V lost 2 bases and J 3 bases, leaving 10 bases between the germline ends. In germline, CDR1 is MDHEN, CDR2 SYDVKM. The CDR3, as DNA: TGTGCCAGCAGTTTACCAGACAGATACTATGGCTACACCTTC. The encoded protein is CASSLPDRYYGYTF.

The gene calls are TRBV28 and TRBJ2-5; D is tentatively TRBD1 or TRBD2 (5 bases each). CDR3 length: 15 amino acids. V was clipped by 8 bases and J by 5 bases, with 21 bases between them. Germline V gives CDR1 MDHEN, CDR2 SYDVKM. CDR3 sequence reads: CASGPWDVVQETQYF. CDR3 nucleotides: TGTGCCAGCGGACCGTGGGACGTCGTGCAGGAGACCCAGTACTTC.

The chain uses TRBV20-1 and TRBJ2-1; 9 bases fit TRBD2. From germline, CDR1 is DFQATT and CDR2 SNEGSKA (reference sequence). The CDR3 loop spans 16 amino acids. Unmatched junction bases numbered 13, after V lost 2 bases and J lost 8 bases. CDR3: CSARRAQGLASHEQFF. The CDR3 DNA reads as TGCAGTGCTAGAAGAGCCCAGGGACTAGCCTCCCATGAGCAGTTCTTC.

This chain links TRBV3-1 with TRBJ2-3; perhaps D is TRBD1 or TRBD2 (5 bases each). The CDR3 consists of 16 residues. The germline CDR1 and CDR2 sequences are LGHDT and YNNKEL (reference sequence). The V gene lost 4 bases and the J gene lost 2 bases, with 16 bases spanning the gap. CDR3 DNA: TGTGCCAGCAGCCCCCACCCTTCGGGACCCACAGATACGCAGTATTTT. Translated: CASSPHPSGPTDTQYF.